The source of this TCR beta chain is a study of T-cell memory formation after mild COVID-19. Study at large: The study found TCR clusters largely donor specific. Points from the study as a whole: Memory sampled before infection contained some responding clones, suggesting cross-reactive memory joined.

V shed 7 bases and J shed 0 bases, with 11 bases lying between them. Germline V gene lookup returns CDR1 MNHNS and CDR2 SASEGT. The CDR3 loop spans 14 amino acids. This clonotype has only one observation. No antigen is known for it. Each CDR3 protein gets one entry after TCRdb re-called the 5' RACE reads with MiXCR. The data contain under 250,000 distinct CDR3 sequences, 15% of them seen just once; the ten biggest clones take up 2.1%. The gene calls are TRBV6-1 and TRBJ2-3; unclear D gene. Specimen: PBMCs or a T cell subset sorted from them (not recorded which). The clonotype comes from an adult woman who had mild COVID-19 (a few samples of this study predate the infection). Cell type and time point are not known. The CDR3 DNA is TGTGCCAGCAACCGTTTACCTAGCACAGATACGCAGTATTTT. It translates to CASNRLPSTDTQYF.